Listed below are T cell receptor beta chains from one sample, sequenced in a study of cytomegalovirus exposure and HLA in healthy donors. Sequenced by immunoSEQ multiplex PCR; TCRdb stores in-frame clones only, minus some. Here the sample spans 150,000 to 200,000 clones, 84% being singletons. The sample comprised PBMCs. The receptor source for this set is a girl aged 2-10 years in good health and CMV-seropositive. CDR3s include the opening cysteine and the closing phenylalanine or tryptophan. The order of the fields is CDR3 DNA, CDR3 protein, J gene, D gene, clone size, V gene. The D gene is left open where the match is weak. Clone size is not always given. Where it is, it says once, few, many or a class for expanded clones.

TGTGCCAGCAGTGAAGCAGCGGGAAGGGGCCTTAACTATGGCTACACCTTC,CASSEAAGRGLNYGYTF,TRBJ1-2,.,few,TRBV6-1
TGTGCCAGCAGCAGAGGGACAGCATACACTGAAGCTTTCTTT,CASSRGTAYTEAFF,TRBJ1-1,TRBD1,.,TRBV6-5
TGTGCCAGCAGTTGGGCTCAAGACTCAGGAGGTAATCAGCCCCAGCATTTT,CASSWAQDSGGNQPQHF,TRBJ1-5,.,.,TRBV28
TGTGCCAGCAGCCTAGCGGGTGGAAGCTCCTACGAGCAGTACTTC,CASSLAGGSSYEQYF,TRBJ2-7,TRBD2,.,TRBV2
TGTGCCAGCAGCTTGTACGCAGGGGGCAACTACGAGCAGTACTTC,CASSLYAGGNYEQYF,TRBJ2-7,TRBD1,.,TRBV5-8
TGTGCCAGCAGCGCTGGACTAGCGGGGGTTGGGGCCAACGTCCTGACTTTC,CASSAGLAGVGANVLTF,TRBJ2-6,TRBD2,.,TRBV13
TGTGCCAGCAGTTTGGGACAGACCTACGAGCAGTACTTC,CASSLGQTYEQYF,TRBJ2-7,TRBD1,once,TRBV28
TGTGCCTGGAGAAGGGCAGGGGGCGGCTACACCTTC,CAWRRAGGGYTF,TRBJ1-2,TRBD1,.,TRBV30
TGTGCCATCAGTGAAATAATGGGGCAGGGAAGCAATCAGCCCCAGCATTTT,CAISEIMGQGSNQPQHF,TRBJ1-5,.,.,TRBV10-3
TGTGCCAGCAGCTCGTCGCAGGGTAACTATGGCTACACCTTC,CASSSSQGNYGYTF,TRBJ1-2,.,once,TRBV7-9
TGTGCCAGTAGTACCTACCGGGACAGGGGGCCCTACGAGCAGTACTTC,CASSTYRDRGPYEQYF,TRBJ2-7,TRBD1,.,TRBV19
TGTGCCAGCAGTTGGACAGGGGCTGAAGCTTCCTTT,CASSWTGAEASF,TRBJ1-1,TRBD1,.,TRBV6-6
TGTGCCAGCAGTGAACAGGGGAATCAGCCCCAGCATTTT,CASSEQGNQPQHF,TRBJ1-5,.,few,TRBV6-1
TGTGCCTCCGGTTACCAGCGGGACTCCTACGAGCAGTACTTC,CASGYQRDSYEQYF,TRBJ2-7,TRBD2,.,TRBV6-6
TGTGCCAGCAGTCACCGGGACAGGGGGTACGAGCAGTACTTC,CASSHRDRGYEQYF,TRBJ2-7,TRBD1,.,TRBV6-5
TGTGCCACCAGCAGAAGACAGGGGGCGGGTGGCTACACCTTC,CATSRRQGAGGYTF,TRBJ1-2,TRBD1,.,TRBV15
TGCAGCGTTCGTCAGGGTGGCTACGAGCAGTACTTC,CSVRQGGYEQYF,TRBJ2-7,.,.,TRBV29-1
TGTGCCAGCAGTCTTCCGGACAGGGTTGGCACTGAAGCTTTCTTT,CASSLPDRVGTEAFF,TRBJ1-1,TRBD1,once,TRBV25-1
TGCGCCAGCAGCTTGGGGGACAGGGACACAGATACGCAGTATTTT,CASSLGDRDTDTQYF,TRBJ2-3,TRBD1,few,TRBV5-1
TGTGCCAGCAGCCCGCAGGTGAACACTGAAGCTTTCTTT,CASSPQVNTEAFF,TRBJ1-1,.,.,TRBV14
TGTGCCAGCTCAGTGACAGGGGGCCAGAACGAGCAGTACTTC,CASSVTGGQNEQYF,TRBJ2-7,TRBD1,.,TRBV18
TGTGCCAGCAGTGATCCAGCGGGAGGCTCCCCAGATACGCAGTATTTT,CASSDPAGGSPDTQYF,TRBJ2-3,TRBD2,.,TRBV2
TGTGCCAGCAGGTCGGTCAGGGAGGATGGCTACACCTTC,CASRSVREDGYTF,TRBJ1-2,.,.,TRBV6-5
TGTGCCAGCCCGATGGGAGGGAGGTATGGCTACACCTTC,CASPMGGRYGYTF,TRBJ1-2,.,.,TRBV18
TGTGCCAGCAGTTCTCGGACAGGGGGTGGAAACACCATATATTTT,CASSSRTGGGNTIYF,TRBJ1-3,TRBD1,.,TRBV27
TGTGCCAGCAGCCCCCGAGTTTCGGGGAACACTGAAGCTTTCTTT,CASSPRVSGNTEAFF,TRBJ1-1,.,.,TRBV9
TGTGCCAGCAGAGGGGGACAGGGAAATGAAAAACTGTTTTTT,CASRGGQGNEKLFF,TRBJ1-4,TRBD1,.,TRBV6-5
TGTGCCAGCAGACATCTGACTAGCGGGAGTAATACGCAGTATTTT,CASRHLTSGSNTQYF,TRBJ2-3,TRBD2,.,TRBV13
TGTGCCAGCAGCGTAGCGTCAGGGAAACCGATCGGGGAGCTGTTTTTT,CASSVASGKPIGELFF,TRBJ2-2,.,.,TRBV9
TGTGCCAGCAGTTTATTCGAGCGGGACAATGAGCAGTTCTTC,CASSLFERDNEQFF,TRBJ2-1,.,.,TRBV28
TGCAGTGCTAGTAGCGCTGAGCAGTACTTC,CSASSAEQYF,TRBJ2-7,.,.,TRBV20-1
TGTGCCAGCAGTAATAGCGGTATGGGAAATGAGCAGTTCTTC,CASSNSGMGNEQFF,TRBJ2-1,.,.,TRBV9
TGTGCCAGCAGTACGCGGGACAGGCTGGGTGGCTACACCTTC,CASSTRDRLGGYTF,TRBJ1-2,TRBD1,.,TRBV6-1
TGCGCCAGCAGCTTGGTACGGGGAAATCCCTACGAGCAGTACTTC,CASSLVRGNPYEQYF,TRBJ2-7,.,.,TRBV5-1
TGTGCCAGTAATCCCCAGGGTGGCAATCAGCCCCAGCATTTT,CASNPQGGNQPQHF,TRBJ1-5,.,.,TRBV19
TGCGCCAGCAGCTCGGACAGATTGAACACTGAAGCTTTCTTT,CASSSDRLNTEAFF,TRBJ1-1,.,.,TRBV5-1
TGCAGCGTTGAGACAGGGGGCTATGGCTACACCTTC,CSVETGGYGYTF,TRBJ1-2,TRBD1,.,TRBV29-1
TGCGCCAGCAGGGGGCCGGGACAGAACACCGGGGAGCTGTTTTTT,CASRGPGQNTGELFF,TRBJ2-2,.,.,TRBV4-1
TGCAGCGTTGAAACCCCTTTGACAGGGGGCGTAAGGAACACTGAAGCTTTCTTT,CSVETPLTGGVRNTEAFF,TRBJ1-1,TRBD1,.,TRBV29-1
TGTGCCAGCAGCTTAAGCCGCAACTACGAGCAGTACTTC,CASSLSRNYEQYF,TRBJ2-7,.,.,TRBV5-6
TGTGCCAGCAGCTTTAGACAGGGGTTTGAAGAGCAGTACTTC,CASSFRQGFEEQYF,TRBJ2-7,TRBD1,.,TRBV7-2